The entry below describes one T cell receptor beta chain. A few counts support this clone. Its target antigen remains unknown. No base quality information exists; no much larger clone differs at one position. This specimen comes from a study of cytomegalovirus exposure and HLA in healthy donors (dated by TCRdb to about 2017). Background for the entire study: In an earlier analysis of some 610 of the donors, approximately 260 Gb of sequence data and 90 million to 120 million unique TCR beta sequences from roughly 190 million T cells were reported. The number of donors typed differed by locus, with roughly 629-640 for A, B, C, DRB1 and DQB1, 522 for DQA1, 600 to 610 for DPA1, and around 460 for DPB1. In a later genetic analysis, genome-wide SNP genotypes for about 55% of the roughly 700 donors were used, and that subset was treated as a discovery cohort. The genetic ancestry cluster associated with self-reported Caucasian donors included 70% to 85% of the roughly 400 genotyped donors. To predict cytomegalovirus infection status, the study combined high-throughput TCR immunosequencing, statistical association of individual TCRs with disease status, and machine learning. The later analysis used no new phenotypic data to find candidate immune exposures, relying instead on TCR beta sequences and their occurrence across donors. An earlier analysis of some 600 of the donors applied high-throughput TCR beta sequencing to assess whether each TCR beta V gene segment acted as functional or pseudogenic. HLA typing included class I and class II loci at four-digit resolution. Five DR-DQ haplotypes were treated as single units for association and clustering because of strong linkage in the cohort. A separate validation cohort of 100 to 150 different subjects was used in addition to the approximately 700-subject first cohort. Roughly 310 gigabases of sequencing data and roughly 90 million unique TCR sequences were included in an early release covering roughly 600 HLA-typed donors. A later analysis re-analyzed previously published TCR beta repertoires from about 600 donors and added high-resolution HLA genotyping to study TCR occurrence patterns. Donor age, sex, ethnicity and CMV serostatus were collected together with the repertoire data. The study profiled the T cell repertoires of more than 500 subjects by immunosequencing and related them to cytomegalovirus serostatus. The study aimed to test whether signatures of past pathogen exposure could be identified by cataloging public T cell receptors. Among roughly 370 genotyped donors of the cohort, an average of around 240,000 unique TCR beta nucleotide sequences were sequenced per donor, around 20% of them non-productive. Every repertoire in the discovery cohort had been generated on one and the same sequencing platform. The investigation overall reported the following: Specific HLA alleles were associated with around 18,000 TCR beta sequences at a false discovery rate of 0.05 in a later analysis. A total of fewer than 200 TCR beta chains were listed by the study as associated with cytomegalovirus. Because counts were too low, approximately 18 rarely observed V segments, including chromosome 9 orphons, were excluded from the earlier analysis of 587 of the donors. Strong co-occurrence of HLA alleles, especially DR and DQ, made assigning TCR associations to individual alleles difficult. Cytomegalovirus status was reported to be diagnosed by the classifier with high specificity and sensitivity in both the original and validation cohorts. In vitro tests confirmed that a few of the cytomegalovirus-associated TCR beta chains recognize cytomegalovirus antigens. Most TCR sequences were observed very rarely across donors, whereas some public TCRs were present in many individuals. Sequencing depth was assumed to be roughly uniform across donors in the presence/absence analyses, though that assumption may not hold. In a later genetic analysis, a missense DCLRE1C variant was associated with V-gene and J-gene trimming of TCR beta chains, and the association was replicated in an independent cohort. In a later analysis, HLA-associated TCR beta chains showed more clonal expansion and lower generation probabilities than non-associated chains that were equally common. CMV serostatus was the only immune exposure information available for the cohort. Some IMGT-functional V segments, including TRBV6-2 and TRBV6-3, could not be told apart with the 87-base-pair reads, so those segments were excluded. A further reported finding was that TCR beta sequences accurately predicted the HLA-A and HLA-B alleles for most subjects in the first cohort. Most CMV-associated TCR beta chains appeared to be HLA-restricted in a later analysis, and the HLA associations seemed to be driven largely by CMV exposure. According to the authors, the approach could potentially be generalized to other disease states and immunological phenotypes. Because HLA typing was missing for some donors at each locus, association tests included only the typed subset. In a later genetic analysis, fewer N-insertions in productive TCRs were reported among donors in an Asian-associated ancestry cluster than the roughly 700-donor mean. The cohort was sequenced for TCR beta chains only, and without alpha or paired-chain data the features that could be detected were limited. A later analysis reported that several top co-occurrence clusters appeared linked to parvovirus B19, influenza, CMV and Epstein-Barr virus. In an earlier analysis of roughly 560 of the donors, most TCR beta V segments were observed in productive rearrangements about 87% or about 30% of the time, broadly matching IMGT annotations. In a later analysis, TCR association rates were found to vary across HLA loci, with the most associated TCRs seen for DRB1 alleles and the fewest for HLA-C alleles. The sequencing pipeline was judged likely to have produced a cluster of highly shared sequence variants as a technical artifact. Correlated functional status among segregating V segments might be attributable to linkage disequilibrium, but an unknown experimental factor could not be ruled out.

CDR1 and CDR2 were assigned from the germline V gene (reference sequence) as LNHNV and YYDKDF. V is pared back by 1 base and J by 5 bases, with 15 bases lying between the germline termini. The cysteine opens and the phenylalanine closes a CDR3 of 15 amino acids. Only CDR3 DNA remains: 45 bases, in frame from the first base. The cohort was made up of 500 to 800 healthy bone marrow donors. All cohort members were sampled while nominally healthy, although unrecorded immune exposures were likely present. The donor tested CMV seronegative, placing the donor among the 300 to 400 seronegative members of the cohort. A peripheral blood sample was provided by each donor, and peripheral blood mononuclear cells were used for TCR beta sequencing. Genomic DNA was extracted from the blood cell samples with the Qiagen DNeasy Blood Extraction Kit. Library preparation used the immunoSEQ multiplex PCR assay. For the multiplex PCR, a mixture combining 60 forward primers for TCR Vbeta segments and 13 reverse primers for TCR Jbeta segments was used. The CDR3 region of rearranged TCR beta genes was amplified from genomic DNA by a multiplex PCR assay. The Illumina HiSeq System was used to sequence the amplified TCR beta libraries as 87-base-pair reads. On the study's bioinformatics: Across the 670 or so repertoires, a later analysis counted 78 million or so unique TCR beta chains, roughly 11 million of which were shared by at least two donors. Raw reads were error-corrected and collapsed into unique sequences by a nearest-neighbor algorithm in which closely related sequences were merged to remove PCR and sequencing errors. Alignment of CDR3 sequences to IMGT reference sequences was used to assign V, D and J gene segments. For a sequence to be retained, a match of at least six nucleotides to both a V gene segment and a J gene segment was required. Rearrangements were called productive when the CDR3 lacked stop codons and stayed in frame with V and J; all others were non-productive. Following IMGT convention, CDR3 was defined as the stretch from the second conserved V-encoded cysteine up to the conserved J-encoded phenylalanine. The earlier analysis of approximately 500 of the donors excluded sequences that lacked an unambiguous match to a single V gene segment. In an earlier analysis of approximately 610 of the donors, V segments were called functional above 56.7% productive rearrangements and were called segregating when the between-donor standard deviation exceeded 5%. A statistical classification framework was developed to diagnose cytomegalovirus status using the catalog of TCR beta chain sequences. A later analysis assigned V and J genes by comparing TCR nucleotide sequences with IMGT/GENE-DB human TR gene sequences. Using the TCRdist pipeline, a later analysis assigned CDR3 sequences along with most-parsimonious VDJ recombination scenarios. In a later analysis, each TCR beta chain was defined by its CDR3 amino acid sequence together with its V-gene family, and reads lacking a unique V-gene family were excluded. To address suspected cross-contamination and a sequencing artifact, a later analysis removed approximately 590 highly shared, low-generation-probability nucleotide sequences. For each public chain, a later analysis derived a clonal expansion index from normalized ranks of inferred template counts within each repertoire. In a later analysis, generation probabilities were computed using a VDJ recombination model fitted to out-of-frame rearrangements, and the results were checked against IGoR. Hypergeometric tests were used in a later analysis to score TCR-TCR, TCR-HLA and TCR-CMV co-occurrence, with a repertoire-size bias correction applied to the TCR pairs. In a later analysis, false discovery rates were estimated by permuting HLA or CMV assignments 20 times. A later analysis grouped co-occurring TCRs with DBSCAN, adding TCRdist sequence similarity when clustering within HLA-allele-positive subsets. Repertoires with fewer than 30,000 or more than 120,000 public chains were left out of co-occurrence clustering, as were about 5 repertoires with anomalous nucleotide sharing. TCRdb carries this immuneACCESS record with in-frame sequences only. Its versions omit some clonotypes, under half of them owing to an unresolved V gene in the studies checked, with the rest unexplained. V and J calls and clone size are copied from that table; D and trimming were computed from the DNA. Recorded for this sample are about 130,000 clones; over 70% of them occurred a single time. Over 2.5% of the sample is taken by the ten largest.

The rearranged chain carries TRBV15 and TRBJ2-7, and possibly TRBD2, on 6 matching bases. Sequencing used PBMCs. The TCR comes from a woman aged 45 to 65 in good health and CMV-seronegative. The bases are TGTGCCACCAGCAGAGGGTGGGGGGTCGGCGACGAGCAGTACTTC. Its product reads: CATSRGWGVGDEQYF.